The 10 T cell receptor beta chains below come from one sample, sequenced in a study of blood T cell repertoires in COVID-19. Measured with immunoSEQ multiplex PCR; TCRdb has only the in-frame clones, and not every one. The sample shows about 40,000 clones, around 84% of them seen only once. The sample consisted of peripheral blood. Receptors were obtained from a human donor in a cohort sampled during active COVID-19.

This clone turned up a few times. V is TRBV19 and J is TRBJ2-7; 10 nucleotides agree with TRBD2. With V trimmed by 2 bases and J by 2 bases, 0 bases remained unmatched. Germline values: CDR1 LNHDA, CDR2 SQIVND (reference sequence). The CDR3 sequence is 14 residues long. The CDR3 sequence: CASSISGGAYEQYF. The CDR3 DNA reads TGTGCCAGTAGTATAAGCGGGGGGGCCTACGAGCAGTACTTC. Drawing the rest from reference TRBV19 and TRBJ2-7, the complete variable domain is DGGITQSPKYLFRKEGQNVTLSCEQNLNHDAMYWYRQDPGQGLRLIYYSQIVNDFQKGDIAEGYSVSREKKESFPLTVTSAQKNPTAFYLCASSISGGAYEQYFGPGTRLTVT.

The table lists this clone with a few counts. This chain connects TRBV7-9 to TRBJ1-1; 8 bases map to TRBD1. V lost 5 bases and J lost 5; bases outside the gene matches: 7. CDR3 length: 14 amino acids. Germline V gene data show CDR1 as SEHNR and CDR2 as FQNEAQ (reference sequence). The CDR3 sequence is CASSPRQGRTEAFF. The CDR3 DNA is TGTGCCAGCAGCCCCCGACAGGGGAGGACTGAAGCTTTCTTT.

The CDR3 here is CASSQNREETQYF. The CDR3, as DNA: TGTGCCAGCAGCCAGAACCGGGAAGAGACCCAGTACTTC. The chain couples TRBV3-1 (or the pseudogene TRBV3-2) to TRBJ2-5; D unresolved. V was clipped by 3 bases and J by 3 bases, with 8 bases between them. The germline V gene has CDR1 LGHDT and CDR2 YNNKEL (reference sequence). CDR3 length equals 13 residues.

J is TRBJ1-1 and V is TRBV29-1, with D unresolved. V was pared by 4 bases and J by 1 base, with 7 bases between. Germline CDR1 reads SQVTM; CDR2 reads ANQGSEA. The CDR3 consists of 12 residues. The CDR3 bases are TGCAGCGTTGGAACAGCGAACACTGAAGCTTTCTTT. This codes for CSVGTANTEAFF.

Here the CDR3 DNA reads TGTGCCAGCAGCCCAACGGGACAGCTGAACACTGAAGCTTTCTTT. The encoded protein is CASSPTGQLNTEAFF. The gene calls are TRBV7-3 and TRBJ1-1, with 7 bases fitting TRBD1. Trimming at V came to 5 bases and at J to 0 bases, leaving 6 bases not matched to a gene. Germline loops: CDR1 SGHTA, CDR2 FQGTGA. The CDR3 totals 15 residues.

V is TRBV4-1 and J is TRBJ1-6; TRBD1 matches at 7 bases. J lost 6 bases, V lost 6 bases, and 5 bases had no gene match. CDR1 and CDR2 (germline): MGHRA, YSYEKL. The length of the CDR3 is 14 residues. CDR3 in amino acids: CASRPGTANSPLHF. The CDR3 DNA sequence: TGCGCCAGCAGACCCGGGACAGCTAATTCACCCCTCCACTTT.

The chain combines TRBV4-2 with TRBJ2-1; 10 nucleotides match TRBD2. V shed 0 bases, J shed 9 bases, and the junction held 11 bases outside the gene matches. The CDR3 covers 17 residues. Per the germline V gene, CDR1 is LGHNA and CDR2 is YNFKEQ. The CDR3 loop is CASSQESLAGARGEQFF. Written as DNA, the CDR3 is TGTGCCAGCAGCCAAGAAAGCCTAGCGGGGGCGCGCGGTGAGCAGTTCTTC.

The rearrangement uses TRBV27 and TRBJ2-7, with D possibly being TRBD2 (5 bases). This CDR3 spans 13 amino acids. CDR1 is MNHEY and CDR2 is SMNVEV in the germline V gene (reference sequence). V lost 2 bases and J lost 6, with 11 bases in between. In nucleotides, the CDR3 is TGTGCCAGCAGTTTAGGTAGGGCGGGCGAGCAGTACTTC. Its protein product is CASSLGRAGEQYF.

This chain uses TRBV19 with TRBJ1-3; maybe TRBD1 (5 bases). The germline V and J ends were trimmed by 1 base and 2 bases, with 9 bases remaining between them. Germline CDR1 and CDR2: LNHDA and SQIVND (reference sequence). The CDR3 contains 15 residues. This CDR3 is CASSIGGRAGNTIYF. The CDR3 nucleotides are TGTGCCAGTAGTATAGGGGGCAGGGCTGGAAACACCATATATTTT.

The V and J genes are TRBV9 and TRBJ1-2, with a weak D call TRBD1 (5 bases). The CDR3 has 13 amino acids. The V gene lost 5 bases and the J gene lost 1 base, with 9 bases spanning the gap. Germline V gene lookup returns CDR1 SGDLS and CDR2 YYNGEE. The CDR3 region is CASRADSNYGYTF. The CDR3 region has the DNA TGTGCCAGCAGAGCAGACAGTAACTATGGCTACACCTTC. The whole variable domain, filled in from reference TRBV9 and TRBJ1-2, reads DSGVTQTPKHLITATGQRVTLRCSPRSGDLSVYWYQQSLDQGLQFLIQYYNGEERAKGNILERFSAQQFPDLHSELNLSSLELGDSALYFCASRADSNYGYTFGSGTRLTVV.